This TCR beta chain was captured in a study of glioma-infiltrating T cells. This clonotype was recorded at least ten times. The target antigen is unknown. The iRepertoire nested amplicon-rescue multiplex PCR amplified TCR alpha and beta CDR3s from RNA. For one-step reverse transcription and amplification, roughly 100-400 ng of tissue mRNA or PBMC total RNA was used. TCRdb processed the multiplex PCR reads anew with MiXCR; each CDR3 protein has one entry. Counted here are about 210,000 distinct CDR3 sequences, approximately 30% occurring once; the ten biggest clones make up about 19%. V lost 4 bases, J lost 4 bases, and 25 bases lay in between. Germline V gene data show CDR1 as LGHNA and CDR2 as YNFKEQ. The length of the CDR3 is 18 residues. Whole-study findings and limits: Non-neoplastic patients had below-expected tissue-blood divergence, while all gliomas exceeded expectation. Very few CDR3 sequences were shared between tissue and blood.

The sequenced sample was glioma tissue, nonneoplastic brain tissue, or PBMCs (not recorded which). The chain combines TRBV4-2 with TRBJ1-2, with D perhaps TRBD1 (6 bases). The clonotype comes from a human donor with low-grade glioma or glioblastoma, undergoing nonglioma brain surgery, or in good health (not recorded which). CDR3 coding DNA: TGTGCCAGCAGCCTAAACGCCGGGACAACTCAGAAGGGCTATGGCTACACCTTC. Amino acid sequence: CASSLNAGTTQKGYGYTF.